A selection of T cell receptor beta chains follows, all from one sample in a study of naive and memory T cell subsets. Each CDR3 protein gets one entry after TCRdb re-called the 5' RACE reads with MiXCR. This sample has more than 60,000 distinct CDR3 sequences, with less than 10% found just once. These receptors were taken from a female donor in good health. CDR3s include the opening cysteine and the closing phenylalanine or tryptophan. The D gene is left open where the match is weak. For some rows the clone size is stated as once, few or many, or as a class when expanded; others skip it.

D gene	clone size	V gene	J gene	CDR3 protein	CDR3 DNA
NA	few	TRBV7-3	TRBJ2-3	CASSLFQSGPDTQYF	TGTGCCAGCAGCTTATTCCAGTCTGGACCAGATACGCAGTATTTT
TRBD1	many	TRBV11-2	TRBJ1-5	CASSSHKGARNQPQHF	TGTGCCAGCAGCTCGCACAAGGGGGCTCGCAATCAGCCCCAGCATTTT
NA	NA	TRBV5-1	TRBJ1-6	CASSLAMWGTDNSPLHF	TGCGCCAGCAGCTTGGCCATGTGGGGAACCGATAATTCACCCCTCCACTTT
NA	few	TRBV11-3	TRBJ1-2	CASSLELTGYTF	TGTGCCAGCAGCTTAGAACTTACTGGCTACACCTTC
NA	many	TRBV20-1	TRBJ2-7	CSANRDVDEQYF	TGCAGTGCTAACCGGGACGTGGACGAGCAGTACTTC
TRBD2	NA	TRBV5-1	TRBJ2-5	CASSSAGGGKTQYF	TGCGCCAGCAGCTCGGCGGGGGGCGGAAAGACCCAGTACTTC
TRBD2	NA	TRBV9	TRBJ2-1	CASSVTSGKGEQFF	TGTGCCAGCAGCGTCACTAGCGGGAAGGGTGAGCAGTTCTTC
NA	many	TRBV5-6	TRBJ2-7	CASSYEQYF	TGTGCCAGCAGCTACGAGCAGTACTTC
TRBD1	many	TRBV4-2	TRBJ1-2	CASWDRVNGYTF	TGTGCCAGCTGGGACAGGGTAAATGGCTACACCTTC
NA	NA	TRBV28	TRBJ2-3	CASSFYRRGTDTQYF	TGTGCCAGCAGTTTTTATAGAAGGGGCACAGATACGCAGTATTTT
NA	NA	TRBV6-2/TRBV6-3	TRBJ1-2	CASTYPRGLDYGYTF	TGTGCCAGCACCTACCCCCGGGGCCTCGACTATGGCTACACCTTC
TRBD1	few	TRBV29-1	TRBJ2-7	CSVEGQGAYEQYF	TGCAGCGTCGAAGGGCAGGGGGCTTACGAGCAGTACTTC
TRBD2	many	TRBV27	TRBJ2-5	CASSFGTSGSRETQYF	TGTGCCAGCAGTTTCGGGACTAGCGGGAGTAGGGAGACCCAGTACTTC
NA	NA	TRBV2	TRBJ1-6	CASIGQSTYNSPLHF	TGTGCCAGCATTGGACAGTCTACCTATAATTCACCCCTCCACTTT
NA	few	TRBV12-3/TRBV12-4	TRBJ2-5	CASGGMRETQYF	TGTGCCAGCGGGGGGATGAGAGAGACCCAGTACTTC
TRBD1	many	TRBV29-1	TRBJ1-1	CSVGSNTGGGTEAFF	TGCAGCGTCGGATCAAATACAGGGGGCGGCACTGAAGCTTTCTTT
TRBD1	NA	TRBV5-4	TRBJ2-1	CASSSTVGTAYNEQFF	TGTGCCAGCAGCTCAACTGTCGGGACAGCTTACAATGAGCAGTTCTTC
TRBD1	NA	TRBV5-6	TRBJ2-7	CASSHRQGARWDEQYF	TGTGCCAGCAGCCATCGACAGGGGGCGAGGTGGGACGAGCAGTACTTC
NA	few	TRBV6-1	TRBJ2-7	CASLRSGDGVYEQYF	TGTGCCAGCTTAAGGTCAGGGGACGGGGTCTACGAGCAGTACTTC
NA	NA	TRBV7-9	TRBJ1-2	CASSFTGPPTDYGYTF	TGTGCCAGCAGCTTCACTGGGCCTCCTACGGACTATGGCTACACCTTC
TRBD1	few	TRBV30	TRBJ1-1	CAWTRQGGTEAFF	TGTGCCTGGACCCGACAGGGTGGAACTGAAGCTTTCTTT
NA	few	TRBV28	TRBJ1-4	CASTDPGGPNEKLFF	TGTGCCAGCACCGACCCCGGGGGGCCGAATGAAAAACTGTTTTTT